This T cell receptor (beta chain) comes out of a study of T cells expressing NK-cell markers. Study-wide results and limits: Whether expanded NKG2C+ T cell clones were HCMV-specific remained unclear. Each of 6 or 7 donors carried dominant NKG2C+ clonotypes accounting for roughly 1.0-7.5% of CD8+ T cells.

Per germline, CDR1 SNHLY and CDR2 FYNNEI. This CDR3 comprises 15 residues. Note on this clonotype: Its antigen is unknown.

The authors made TCR beta cDNA libraries by 5'RACE template switching. This switching added a universal primer site and UMIs. TCRdb re-called the 5' RACE reads and gives one entry per CDR3 protein, without DNA. The sample holds about 21,000 distinct CDR3 sequences. Input material: blood T cells: a sorted CD56 or NKG2C T cell subset, CD4+ or CD8+ T cells, or bulk PBMC T cells (not recorded which). The chain recombines TRBV2 with TRBJ2-1; the D call of TRBD2 rests on TCRdb alone, since no DNA is present to check it. The TCR comes from a man between 18 and 69 years old in good health. CDR3 loop: CASSAGLSSYNEQFF.